The entry below describes one TCR beta chain. A junction end diverges from the germline sequence, so it may reflect a read error. The CDR3 loop spans 15 amino acids. CDR1 and CDR2 from the germline V gene are SSHAT and FNYEAQ (reference sequence). This specimen belongs to a study of T-cell reconstitution after alpha-beta-depleted transplantation in children. Unique molecular identifiers were incorporated when the TCRbeta library was constructed. MiXCR, run by TCRdb on the PCR reads, gives a single entry per CDR3 protein. The sample shows roughly 610,000 distinct CDR3 sequences, approximately 10% of them seen only once.

The genes are TRBV7-7 and TRBJ2-3, with 11 bases lining up with TRBD2. Material: PBMCs from the stem cell graft donor, obtained from the stem cell graft. The clonotype originates from a human donor who donated a stem cell graft to a child with acute myeloid leukemia. CDR3 residues: CASSLSLAGDYTQYF. The CDR3 nucleotides are TGTGCTAGCAGCTTATCACTAGCGGGAGATTATACGCAGTATTTT.